A single sample gave rise to the 11 T cell receptor beta chains below, sequenced in a study of T-cell memory formation after mild COVID-19. TCRdb re-called the 5' RACE reads through MiXCR, storing one row per CDR3 protein. The sample includes around 110,000 distinct CDR3 sequences, approximately 15% of them seen just once. Material for sequencing was PBMCs or a T cell subset sorted from them (not recorded which). The receptors come from an adult woman who had mild COVID-19 (a few samples of this study predate the infection). Cell type and time point are not known.

This clonotype showed up just a few times. The V call is TRBV29-1, the J call TRBJ1-2, with D unclear. The CDR3 covers 16 residues. CDR1 and CDR2 (germline): SQVTM, ANQGSEA. V was pared by 0 bases and J by 4 bases, with 18 bases between. CDR3 nucleotides: TGCAGCGTTGAAGATCCATCGTTAGGAGCAGCCTATGGCTACACCTTC. The encoded protein is CSVEDPSLGAAYGYTF.

In DNA, the CDR3 is TGTGCCAGCAGCTTCAGCGCTCCTACCTACGAGCAGTACTTC. Residues: CASSFSAPTYEQYF. The rearrangement joins TRBV7-9 to TRBJ2-7, with no clear D. Germline lookup yields CDR1 SEHNR and CDR2 FQNEAQ (reference sequence). The CDR3 extends over 14 amino acids. Trimming pared 3 bases from V and 2 bases from J, leaving 11 bases between.

V is TRBV7-2 and J is TRBJ2-3, with D perhaps TRBD2 (6 bases). Trimming took off 5 bases at V and 5 bases at J, with 17 bases between the two ends. In germline, CDR1 is SGHTA, CDR2 FQGNSA. CDR3 length: 15 amino acids. The CDR3 loop is CASSPLAHLGDTQYF. In nucleotides, the CDR3 is TGTGCCAGCAGCCCTCTAGCGCACCTAGGAGATACGCAGTATTTT.

The V gene is TRBV7-2, the J gene TRBJ1-5; D not certain. V shed 5 bases and J shed 7 bases, with 21 bases lying between them. From germline, CDR1 is SGHTA and CDR2 FQGNSA. This CDR3 is built from 16 residues. In DNA form, the CDR3 reads TGTGCCAGCAGCCGGGCCCCCATGGGAGGGCTCCAGCCCCAGCATTTT. Protein: CASSRAPMGGLQPQHF.

J is TRBJ2-3 and V is TRBV6-6; D is possibly TRBD1 (5 bases). CDR3 length: 16 amino acids. Trimming pared 2 bases from V and 2 bases from J, leaving 14 bases between. Germline V gene data show CDR1 as MNHNY and CDR2 as SVGAGI (reference sequence). CDR3: CASSYGVRAPTDTQYF. The CDR3 bases are TGTGCCAGCAGTTACGGTGTCAGGGCGCCCACAGATACGCAGTATTTT.

The DNA for the CDR3 is TGTGCCAGCAGTTACTCGTTAGGGGTCGAGCAGTACTTC. Translation gives CASSYSLGVEQYF. The chain couples TRBV6-5 to TRBJ2-7, with a tentative D call TRBD1 (5 bases). In germline, CDR1 is MNHEY, CDR2 SVGAGI. This CDR3 contains 13 residues. V was pared by 0 bases and J by 6 bases, with 9 bases between.

At least ten counts were recorded for this clonotype. The V and J genes are TRBV29-1 and TRBJ2-7; no definite D call. Germline V gives CDR1 SQVTM, CDR2 ANQGSEA. The CDR3 has 12 residues. Deletions cut 1 base from V and 2 bases from J, with 6 bases between. CDR3 in DNA: TGCAGCGTTGAAGGAATGACCTACGAGCAGTACTTC. Protein sequence: CSVEGMTYEQYF.

This clonotype was detected only a few times. The J gene is TRBJ1-5, the V gene TRBV5-1; unclear D gene. V was clipped by 0 bases and J by 7 bases, with 8 bases between them. The CDR3 is 13 amino acids. Germline CDR1 SGHRS, CDR2 YFSETQ. The CDR3 sequence is CASSLGVGQPQHF. CDR3 nucleotides: TGCGCCAGCAGCTTGGGAGTGGGGCAGCCCCAGCATTTT.

This chain connects TRBV4-3 to TRBJ1-1; D perhaps matches TRBD1 (5 bases). CDR1 is LGHNA and CDR2 is YSLEER in the germline V gene. The CDR3 sequence is 18 residues long. The ends were cut back, 0 bases at V and 5 bases at J, with 22 bases in the middle. As DNA, the CDR3 is TGCGCCAGCAGCCAAGAAAGAGGGCCCATGGGGGTTCATACTGAAGCTTTCTTT. Translation gives CASSQERGPMGVHTEAFF.

This clonotype was counted at least ten times. This chain uses TRBV7-8 with TRBJ2-3; D perhaps matches TRBD1 (6 bases). The CDR3 has 14 amino acids. V lost 7 bases and J 2 bases, leaving 13 bases between the germline ends. Germline V gene lookup returns CDR1 SGHVS and CDR2 FQNEAQ. The CDR3 region is CASIPGQHTDTQYF. The CDR3 nucleotides read TGTGCCAGCATCCCCGGACAGCACACAGATACGCAGTATTTT.

This clonotype was seen a few times. V gene TRBV7-9 combines with J gene TRBJ2-7; 8 bases are shared with TRBD1. Unmatched junction bases numbered 9, after V lost 5 bases and J lost 3 bases. This CDR3 is 15 amino acids long. Germline V gene lookup returns CDR1 SEHNR and CDR2 FQNEAQ (reference sequence). CDR3 sequence (DNA): TGTGCCAGCAGCCAGGGACAGGACGAATACTACGAGCAGTACTTC. Translation: CASSQGQDEYYEQYF. Supplemented by reference TRBV7-9 and TRBJ2-7, the full variable domain reads DTGVSQNPRHKITKRGQNVTFRCDPISEHNRLYWYRQTLGQGPEFLTYFQNEAQLEKSRLLSDRFSAERPKGSFSTLEIQRTEQGDSAMYLCASSQGQDEYYEQYFGPGTRLTVT.